Following are 21 T cell receptor beta chains from one sample sequenced in a study of OX40 agonist ivuxolimab in advanced cancers. The repertoire was sequenced with immunoSEQ multiplex PCR; TCRdb's copy has only in-frame clones and lacks some. The sample holds about 73,000 clones; about 89% are singletons and the top ten take less than 0.8%. Sequenced material: CD4+ or CD8+ T cells sorted from blood, taken in a trial of the OX40 agonist ivuxolimab. All receptors derive from an adult with an advanced solid tumor such as melanoma, head and neck, liver or kidney cancer.

The V call is TRBV4-1, the J call TRBJ1-6; no definite D call. This CDR3 contains 15 residues. V lost 0 bases, J lost 5 bases, and 8 bases lay in between. In germline, CDR1 is MGHRA, CDR2 YSYEKL. CDR3 amino acids: CASSQERVNNSPLHF. Here the CDR3 DNA reads TGCGCCAGCAGCCAAGAAAGGGTGAATAATTCACCCCTCCACTTT.

CDR3 nucleotide sequence: TGCGCCAGCAGCTTGGCCGGGAAAGAGACCCAGTACTTC. This sequence encodes CASSLAGKETQYF. The chain employs TRBV5-1 and TRBJ2-5, with D perhaps TRBD2 (5 bases). V lost 0 bases, J lost 3 bases, and 6 bases lay in between. The CDR3 spans 13 residues. Per germline, CDR1 SGHRS and CDR2 YFSETQ.

J is TRBJ1-6 and V is TRBV18; TRBD1 matches at 7 bases. Unmatched junction bases numbered 2, after V lost 5 bases and J lost 7 bases. CDR1 and CDR2 (germline): KGHSH, LQKENI. The length of the CDR3 is 13 residues. CDR3 region: CASSTGENSPLHF. Here the CDR3 DNA reads TGTGCCAGCTCAACAGGGGAGAATTCACCCCTCCACTTT.

This chain uses TRBV6-5 with TRBJ2-2; no firm D call. CDR3 length: 14 amino acids. Germline lookup yields CDR1 MNHEY and CDR2 SVGAGI. The V end lost 8 bases, the J end lost 2 bases, and 12 bases lay between the germline ends. The CDR3 nucleotides read TGTGCCAGCCGCAACGTACTAAACACCGGGGAGCTGTTTTTT. Its translation: CASRNVLNTGELFF.

J is TRBJ2-5 and V is TRBV7-9, with 11 bases matching TRBD2. V was pared by 2 bases and J by 5 bases, with 7 bases of the junction left unmatched. CDR3 length: 16 residues. CDR1 is SEHNR, CDR2 FQNEAQ, per germline (reference sequence). DNA for the CDR3: TGTGCCAGCAGCTTAATTAGCGGGAGGGGTGGGGAGACCCAGTACTTC. The encoded protein is CASSLISGRGGETQYF. The full variable domain, completed using reference TRBV7-9 and TRBJ2-5, is DTGVSQNPRHKITKRGQNVTFRCDPISEHNRLYWYRQTLGQGPEFLTYFQNEAQLEKSRLLSDRFSAERPKGSFSTLEIQRTEQGDSAMYLCASSLISGRGGETQYFGPGTRLLVL.

This chain uses TRBV19 with TRBJ1-1; D uncertain. Trimming left V 7 bases short and J 4 bases short, with 10 bases between. Germline V CDR1 and CDR2: LNHDA, SQIVND (reference sequence). The CDR3 runs 12 residues. CDR3 coding DNA: TGTGCCAGTAACCGGGTCGGCACTGAAGCTTTCTTT. Amino acid sequence: CASNRVGTEAFF.

The rearrangement links TRBV5-1 to TRBJ1-1; D not resolved. The V end lost 3 bases, the J end lost 4 bases, and 10 bases lay between the germline ends. Germline CDR1 SGHRS, CDR2 YFSETQ. The CDR3 is 13 residues long. For the CDR3, the DNA is TGCGCCAGCAGCTCCGAGGATAGCACTGAAGCTTTCTTT. The encoded protein is CASSSEDSTEAFF.

The table lists this clone with a count of one. The rearrangement links TRBV27 to TRBJ1-3; no definite D call. Germline V gene data show CDR1 as MNHEY and CDR2 as SMNVEV (reference sequence). Deletions cut 5 bases from V and 0 bases from J, with 14 bases between. CDR3 length: 16 residues. CDR3 DNA sequence: TGTGCCAGCAGTCCTCGTGTAGGGTTCTCTGGAAACACCATATATTTT. It codes for CASSPRVGFSGNTIYF.

This clone was seen more than once but under ten times. This chain uses TRBV2 with TRBJ2-1; 8 bases agree with TRBD1. CDR1 and CDR2 (germline): SNHLY, FYNNEI. The CDR3 loop spans 14 amino acids. J gave up 9 bases and V 6 bases, and 10 bases lay outside the gene matches. The CDR3 spells CASRTGDLGSEQFF. CDR3 DNA: TGTGCCAGCAGGACAGGGGATTTGGGGAGTGAGCAGTTCTTC.

The chain recombines TRBV18 with TRBJ2-5; D not resolved. Trimming shortened V by 2 bases and J by 3 bases, and 1 base separated the two germline ends. The CDR3 sequence is 11 residues long. Germline assignment: CDR1 KGHSH and CDR2 LQKENI. This CDR3 reads CASSPKETQYF. CDR3 bases: TGTGCCAGCTCACCAAAAGAGACCCAGTACTTC.

The CDR3 sequence is CASSEDGGKDTQYF. The CDR3 region has the DNA TGCGCCAGCAGTGAAGACGGGGGTAAAGATACGCAGTATTTT. The chain joins TRBV10-1 to TRBJ2-3, with a tentative D call TRBD2 (6 bases). With 3 bases removed from V and 5 bases from J, the gap between germline ends came to 12 bases. CDR3 length: 14 amino acids. The germline V gene encodes CDR1 WNHNN and CDR2 SYGVQD (reference sequence).

The chain employs TRBV15 and TRBJ2-3; a weak D match, TRBD2 (7 bases). The V and J ends lost 3 bases and 1 base respectively, with 23 bases between them. Germline CDR1 is LNHNV and CDR2 is YYDKDF (reference sequence). This CDR3 spans 19 amino acids. The CDR3 loop is CATSRVGGANTFGTDTQYF. In nucleotides, the CDR3 is TGTGCCACCAGCAGGGTGGGGGGGGCAAATACATTTGGCACAGATACGCAGTATTTT.

The genes are TRBV5-1 and TRBJ2-5; TRBD1 matches at 8 bases. This CDR3 comprises 15 residues. The trim removed 5 bases at V and 6 bases at J, leaving 12 bases unmatched. In germline, CDR1 is SGHRS, CDR2 YFSETQ. The CDR3 DNA reads as TGCGCCAGCAGGGGACAGGAGAATGGCCGAAAGACCCAGTACTTC. It yields the protein CASRGQENGRKTQYF.

The chain recombines TRBV27 with TRBJ2-7; tentatively, D is TRBD1 (5 bases). Germline CDR1 is MNHEY and CDR2 is SMNVEV (reference sequence). V was shortened by 5 bases and J by 4 bases, with 12 bases between the two germline ends. The CDR3 is 13 amino acids. In nucleotides, the CDR3 is TGTGCCAGCAGTACCAATGGACAATACGAGCAGTACTTC. It yields the protein CASSTNGQYEQYF.

The chain has TRBV5-1 and TRBJ1-3; D remains unclear. V dropped 4 bases and J dropped 0 bases, with 11 bases sitting between them. Germline V lookup: CDR1 SGHRS, CDR2 YFSETQ. This CDR3 is built from 15 residues. CDR3 nucleotides: TGCGCCAGCAGCCCCCGCCTGAGCTCTGGAAACACCATATATTTT. It is translated as CASSPRLSSGNTIYF.

This clone was observed once. The V call is TRBV7-9, the J call TRBJ2-7, with TRBD2 matching 16 bases. J gave up 5 bases and V 5 bases, and 3 bases lay outside the gene matches. Germline V CDR1 and CDR2: SEHNR, FQNEAQ (reference sequence). CDR3 size: 15 residues. The CDR3 here is CASSRGTSGRDEQYF. The DNA of the CDR3 is TGTGCCAGCAGCCGCGGGACTAGCGGGAGGGACGAGCAGTACTTC.

The DNA for the CDR3 is TGTGCCAGCAGCCCAGCGCGATTCATGAACACTGAAGCTTTCTTT. It translates to CASSPARFMNTEAFF. The V call is TRBV7-3, the J call TRBJ1-1; no reliable D call. Germline assignment: CDR1 SGHTA and CDR2 FQGTGA. The length of the CDR3 is 15 residues. V dropped 5 bases and J dropped 0 bases, with 13 bases sitting between them.

In its sample, this clone was seen once. The chain employs TRBV19 and TRBJ2-7; tentative D call: TRBD1 (6 bases). This CDR3 has 14 amino acids. Deletions cut 0 bases from V and 8 bases from J, with 14 bases between. Per the germline V gene, CDR1 is LNHDA and CDR2 is SQIVND (reference sequence). CDR3 in amino acids: CASSIDPGQSKQYF. The CDR3 coding sequence is TGTGCCAGTAGTATAGATCCGGGACAATCGAAGCAGTACTTC.

This clone was observed a single time. V and J are TRBV18 and TRBJ1-1; D is unclear. V was shortened by 5 bases and J by 5 bases, with 15 bases between the two germline ends. The V gene's germline CDR1 is KGHSH and CDR2 LQKENI. The CDR3 loop spans 14 amino acids. In nucleotides, the CDR3 is TGTGCCAGCTCAGAGATACCGGGTAAGACTGAAGCTTTCTTT. Protein product: CASSEIPGKTEAFF. The full variable domain, in which reference TRBV18 and TRBJ1-1 provide the parts outside the CDR3, is NAGVMQNPRHLVRRRGQEARLRCSPMKGHSHVYWYRQLPEEGLKFMVYLQKENIIDESGMPKERFSAEFPKEGPSILRIQQVVRGDSAAYFCASSEIPGKTEAFFGQGTRLTVV.

The chain has TRBV30 and TRBJ1-2; 10 bases agree with TRBD1. The CDR3 runs 13 residues. Germline CDR1 GTSNPN, CDR2 SVGIG (reference sequence). The V segment lost 3 bases and the J segment 6 bases; nucleotides outside the gene matches: 4. The CDR3 nucleotides read TGTGCCTGGAGCCGGGACAGGGGAAATGGCTACACCTTC. Its protein product is CAWSRDRGNGYTF.

The rearrangement uses TRBV5-1 and TRBJ2-3, with 7 bases aligning to TRBD1. This CDR3 has 14 amino acids. J was trimmed by 0 bases and V by 5 bases; bases with no gene match: 3. The germline gives CDR1 SGHRS, CDR2 YFSETQ. The CDR3 DNA is TGCGCCAGCAGGACAGGGCCCAGCACAGATACGCAGTATTTT. Translated, it gives CASRTGPSTDTQYF.